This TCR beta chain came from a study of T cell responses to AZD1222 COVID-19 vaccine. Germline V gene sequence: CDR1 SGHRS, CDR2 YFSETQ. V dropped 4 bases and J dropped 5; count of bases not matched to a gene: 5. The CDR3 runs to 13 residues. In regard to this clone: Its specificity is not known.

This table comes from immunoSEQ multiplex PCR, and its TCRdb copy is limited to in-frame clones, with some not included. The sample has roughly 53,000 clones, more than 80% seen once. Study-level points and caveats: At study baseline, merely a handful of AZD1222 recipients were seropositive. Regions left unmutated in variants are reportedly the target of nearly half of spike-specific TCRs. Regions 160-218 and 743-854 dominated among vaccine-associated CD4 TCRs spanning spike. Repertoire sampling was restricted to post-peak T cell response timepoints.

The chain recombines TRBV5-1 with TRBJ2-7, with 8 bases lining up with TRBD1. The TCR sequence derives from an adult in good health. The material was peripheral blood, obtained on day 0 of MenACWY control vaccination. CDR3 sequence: CASSPDRVHEQYF. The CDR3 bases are TGCGCCAGCAGCCCGGACAGGGTTCACGAGCAGTACTTC.